The 27 T cell receptor beta chains in this list originate from one sample, sequenced in a study of immune evolution from preneoplasia to lung adenocarcinoma. The table came from immunoSEQ multiplex PCR; TCRdb's copy has only in-frame clones and leaves some out. Of some 6,900 clones in the sample, approximately 73% were seen once. The sequencing sample was made of FFPE lung adenocarcinoma in situ tissue. The receptors here all came from a donor at least 70 years old with lung adenocarcinoma.

The chain has TRBV10-3 and TRBJ2-1; 7 nucleotides match TRBD1. Germline values: CDR1 ENHRY, CDR2 SYGVKD. V shed 5 bases and J 6 bases; nucleotides not matched to a gene: 4. The length of the CDR3 is 13 residues. The CDR3 bases are TGTGCCATCAGTCATCGACAGGGCAATGAGCAGTTCTTC. Encoded protein: CAISHRQGNEQFF.

The chain has TRBV5-1 and TRBJ1-1; 8 nucleotides line up with TRBD1. The CDR3 has 16 amino acids. Germline-derived CDR1 and CDR2 are SGHRS and YFSETQ. V was pared by 2 bases and J by 5 bases, with 11 bases of the junction left unmatched. This CDR3 is CASSFGQGALGTEAFF. The CDR3 coding sequence is TGCGCCAGCAGCTTTGGCCAGGGGGCACTAGGGACTGAAGCTTTCTTT.

The chain carries TRBV15 and TRBJ2-2, with D uncertain. The V gene lost 4 bases and the J gene lost 6 bases, with 6 bases spanning the gap. This CDR3 comprises 12 residues. The germline V gene has CDR1 LNHNV and CDR2 YYDKDF (reference sequence). The CDR3 nucleotides read TGTGCCACCAGCACCGCGTCCGGGGAGCTGTTTTTT. Encoded protein: CATSTASGELFF.

The chain employs TRBV27 and TRBJ1-6; D might be TRBD1 (6 bases). The germline V and J ends were trimmed by 2 bases and 9 bases, with 17 bases remaining between them. This CDR3 comprises 16 residues. Germline V CDR1 and CDR2: MNHEY, SMNVEV (reference sequence). CDR3 nucleotides: TGTGCCAGCAGTTTAGGGGCGGACAGACATTCTTCACCCCTCCACTTT. Residues: CASSLGADRHSSPLHF.

This clone occurred once. The CDR3 is CASSPRQGLSEQYF. CDR3 DNA: TGTGCCAGCTCACCAAGACAGGGGCTCAGCGAGCAGTACTTC. J is TRBJ2-7 and V is TRBV18, with 8 nucleotides matching TRBD1. V trimming: 2 bases; J trimming: 6 bases; junction bases outside the gene matches: 6. This CDR3 is 14 amino acids long. In germline, CDR1 is KGHSH, CDR2 LQKENI.

The chain is built from TRBV6-1 and TRBJ2-2; 8 bases are a match to TRBD1. From germline, CDR1 is MNHNS and CDR2 SASEGT. This CDR3 contains 16 residues. Unmatched junction bases numbered 7, after V lost 2 bases and J lost 5 bases. The CDR3 sequence: CASSETMTGVTGELFF. The CDR3 bases are TGTGCCAGCAGTGAAACAATGACAGGGGTGACCGGGGAGCTGTTTTTT.

The J gene is TRBJ2-7, the V gene TRBV11-3; 7 bases agree with TRBD2. In germline, CDR1 is SGHNT, CDR2 YENEEA. V shed 4 bases and J 1 base; nucleotides not matched to a gene: 4. The CDR3 loop spans 14 amino acids. In DNA, the CDR3 is TGTGCCAGCAGCTCTCTAGCGGTATCCTACGAGCAGTACTTC. This codes for CASSSLAVSYEQYF.

This clone was detected once. V is TRBV6-5 and J is TRBJ1-1; tentatively, D is TRBD1 (6 bases). Germline lookup yields CDR1 MNHEY and CDR2 SVGAGI. The CDR3 covers 14 residues. V was trimmed by 2 bases and J by 3 bases, leaving 10 bases between them. CDR3 sequence: CASSYRGRDTEAFF. The CDR3 nucleotides read TGTGCCAGCAGTTACAGGGGGAGGGACACTGAAGCTTTCTTT.

About this clone itself: Its ends do not fully match the called genes, so a read error is possible. At the DNA level, this CDR3 is encoded by other sequences in the same sample as well. This chain joins TRBV7-8 and TRBJ2-7; the D gene is possibly TRBD2 (5 bases). The length of the CDR3 is 13 residues. Germline CDR1 is SGHVS and CDR2 is FQNEAQ. CDR3 nucleotide sequence: TGTGCCAGCAGCTTCTCCGCCGTGAGGGAGCAGTACTTT. Amino acid sequence: CASSFSAVREQYF. Supplemented by reference TRBV7-8 and TRBJ2-7, the full variable domain reads GAGVSQSPRYKVAKRGQDVALRCDPISGHVSLFWYQQALGQGPEFLTYFQNEAQLDKSGLPSDRFFAERPEGSVSTLKIQRTQQEDSAVYLCASSFSAVREQYFGPGTRLTVT.

This chain joins TRBV18 and TRBJ2-1; D perhaps matches TRBD2 (7 bases). V was clipped by 3 bases and J by 14 bases, with 29 bases between them. CDR3 length equals 17 residues. CDR1 and CDR2 from the germline V gene are KGHSH and LQKENI. CDR3 coding DNA: TGTGCCAGCTCACCGACGCGAACAGGGTCGACGGGGGGAACGGAGTTCTTC. It yields the protein CASSPTRTGSTGGTEFF.

This clone turned up a few times. The chain recombines TRBV6-5 with TRBJ1-4; D call uncertain. This CDR3 has 15 amino acids. Germline lookup yields CDR1 MNHEY and CDR2 SVGAGI. Trimming stripped 2 bases from V and 5 bases from J, with 12 bases between. This CDR3 reads CASSYRRTKNEKLFF. As DNA, the CDR3 is TGTGCCAGCAGTTACCGACGGACGAAGAATGAAAAACTGTTTTTT.

The chain is built from TRBV6-1 and TRBJ1-5; no reliable D call. The germline V and J ends were trimmed by 5 bases and 7 bases, with 18 bases remaining between them. This CDR3 comprises 15 residues. From germline, CDR1 is MNHNS and CDR2 SASEGT. In DNA, the CDR3 is TGTGCCAGCAGTCCCTCCCTTTTAAGTAGCCAGCCCCAGCATTTT. Protein sequence: CASSPSLLSSQPQHF.

This chain connects TRBV19 to TRBJ1-1; D gene unclear. Trimming removed 7 bases at V and 4 bases at J, with 22 bases between. The germline V gene encodes CDR1 LNHDA and CDR2 SQIVND (reference sequence). CDR3 length: 16 residues. CDR3 nucleotides: TGTGCCAGTATTACCCAAGCGGCTCCCGGTGGCACTGAAGCTTTCTTT. It encodes CASITQAAPGGTEAFF.

This clone was found a few times. This chain uses TRBV11-3 with TRBJ1-1, with TRBD1 as a possible D gene (5 bases). The CDR3 spans 14 residues. Germline V lookup: CDR1 SGHNT, CDR2 YENEEA. The V and J ends lost 1 base and 5 bases respectively, with 11 bases between them. The CDR3 spells CASSLGGDMTEAFF. DNA for the CDR3: TGTGCCAGCAGCTTAGGGGGGGATATGACTGAAGCTTTCTTT.

This rearrangement joins TRBV11-3 to TRBJ2-5, with D hard to call. The V end lost 1 base, the J end lost 4 bases, and 7 bases lay between the germline ends. The germline V gene has CDR1 SGHNT and CDR2 YENEEA. The CDR3 loop spans 13 amino acids. CDR3 in DNA: TGTGCCAGCAGCTTAGGGCGGCTAGAGACCCAGTACTTC. It codes for CASSLGRLETQYF.

The chain uses TRBV30 and TRBJ1-4, with D possibly being TRBD1 (6 bases). Trimming cost V 4 bases and J 7 bases, with 10 bases left between them. The length of the CDR3 is 12 residues. Germline V lookup: CDR1 GTSNPN, CDR2 SVGIG (reference sequence). Here the CDR3 reads CAWTGTSEKLFF. The CDR3 bases are TGTGCCTGGACAGGGACAAGTGAAAAACTGTTTTTT.

This clone appeared a few times. The chain has TRBV5-4 and TRBJ2-7, with D possibly matching TRBD1 (5 bases). V was shortened by 4 bases and J by 3 bases, with 8 bases between the two germline ends. The length of the CDR3 is 12 residues. Looked up from germline, CDR1 is SGHNT and CDR2 is YYREEE (reference sequence). This CDR3 reads CASSLDIYEQYF. The CDR3 region has the DNA TGTGCCAGCAGCCTGGACATCTACGAGCAGTACTTC.

The chain employs TRBV18 and TRBJ1-1, with D maybe TRBD1 (6 bases). Trimming took off 0 bases at V and 7 bases at J, with 18 bases between the two ends. Germline CDR1 KGHSH, CDR2 LQKENI. The CDR3 covers 16 residues. The CDR3 loop is CASSPPSRRGEGEAFF. DNA for the CDR3: TGTGCCAGCTCACCACCGTCGCGGAGGGGGGAGGGTGAAGCTTTCTTT.

The chain links TRBV7-9 to TRBJ1-1, with 7 bases fitting TRBD1. Trimming took 4 bases from V and 7 from J; bases not matched to a gene: 18. This CDR3 spans 17 amino acids. Per the germline V gene, CDR1 is SEHNR and CDR2 is FQNEAQ (reference sequence). The CDR3 loop reads CASSSFTGTEFLDEAFF. In nucleotides, the CDR3 is TGTGCCAGCAGCTCTTTCACCGGGACAGAATTTTTGGATGAAGCTTTCTTT.

For the CDR3, the DNA is TGCGCCAGCAGTCCCGGGATGAGCACAGATACGCAGTATTTT. Translated, it gives CASSPGMSTDTQYF. The gene calls are TRBV5-1 and TRBJ2-3; perhaps TRBD2 as D (5 bases). Trimming left V 5 bases short and J 0 bases short, with 10 bases between. This CDR3 is 14 amino acids long. CDR1 and CDR2 (germline): SGHRS, YFSETQ.

This clone was seen only once. The V and J genes are TRBV30 and TRBJ2-5; TRBD1 agrees at 7 bases. CDR3 size: 14 residues. Germline CDR1 reads GTSNPN; CDR2 reads SVGIG (reference sequence). V was clipped by 5 bases and J by 5 bases; unmatched bases: 11. Written as DNA, the CDR3 is TGTGCCTGGGATCGACAGGGTATACAGGAGACCCAGTACTTC. It specifies CAWDRQGIQETQYF.

The genes are TRBV7-6 and TRBJ2-2; 11 bases match TRBD2. The CDR3 sequence is 16 residues long. V lost 7 bases and J lost 6; bases outside the gene matches: 10. CDR1 is SGHVS and CDR2 is FNYEAQ in the germline V gene. The CDR3 loop is CASTKGPSGGSGELFF. CDR3 DNA sequence: TGTGCCAGCACCAAGGGCCCTAGCGGGGGGTCCGGGGAGCTGTTTTTT.

This chain joins TRBV18 and TRBJ2-5; 7 bases are a match to TRBD1. V trimming: 0 bases; J trimming: 6 bases; junction bases outside the gene matches: 4. Germline-derived CDR1 and CDR2 are KGHSH and LQKENI. CDR3 length equals 14 residues. CDR3 sequence: CASSPPGGVKTQYF. CDR3 sequence (DNA): TGTGCCAGCTCACCACCAGGGGGCGTGAAGACCCAGTACTTC.

This chain connects TRBV27 to TRBJ2-2, with no clear D. The germline V and J ends were trimmed by 0 bases and 7 bases, with 9 bases remaining between them. This CDR3 is 14 amino acids long. The germline V gene has CDR1 MNHEY and CDR2 SMNVEV (reference sequence). CDR3 protein: CASSLSLGSGELFF. In DNA form, the CDR3 reads TGTGCCAGCAGTTTATCCCTCGGCAGCGGGGAGCTGTTTTTT.

This chain uses TRBV15 with TRBJ2-3; D may be TRBD2 (5 bases). V shed 1 base and J shed 1 base, with 12 bases lying between them. From germline, CDR1 is LNHNV and CDR2 YYDKDF (reference sequence). The CDR3 consists of 16 residues. The CDR3 spells CATSRGLGEGTDTQYF. The CDR3 DNA sequence: TGTGCCACCAGCAGAGGGCTGGGAGAGGGCACAGATACGCAGTATTTT. Supplemented by reference TRBV15 and TRBJ2-3, the full variable domain reads DAMVIQNPRYQVTQFGKPVTLSCSQTLNHNVMYWYQQKSSQAPKLLFHYYDKDFNNEADTPDNFQSRRPNTSFCFLDIRSPGLGDTAMYLCATSRGLGEGTDTQYFGPGTRLTVL.

The chain combines TRBV28 with TRBJ1-3, with D perhaps matching TRBD1 (6 bases). V shed 3 bases and J shed 10 bases, with 16 bases lying between them. This CDR3 is 14 amino acids long. Germline V gives CDR1 MDHEN, CDR2 SYDVKM. Here the CDR3 reads CASSFEGGGMTIYF. CDR3 sequence (DNA): TGTGCCAGCAGTTTTGAAGGGGGTGGTATGACCATATATTTT.

The V call is TRBV5-8, the J call TRBJ1-4; TRBD1 is a possible D gene (5 bases). The CDR3 runs 15 residues. V dropped 4 bases and J dropped 3 bases, with 13 bases sitting between them. The V gene's germline CDR1 is SGHTS and CDR2 YDEGEE. CDR3 residues: CASSPAGGSNEKLFF. The CDR3 DNA is TGTGCCAGCAGCCCAGCCGGGGGTTCTAATGAAAAACTGTTTTTT.